This T cell receptor (beta chain) was observed in a study of blood T cell repertoires in COVID-19. Some clones are missing from TCRdb's copy, which holds only in-frame ones; the method was immunoSEQ multiplex PCR. Here the sample spans tens of thousands of clones, 84% being singletons. The trim removed 4 bases at V and 6 bases at J, leaving 9 bases unmatched. This CDR3 region has 14 residues. The germline V gene encodes CDR1 SGHNT and CDR2 YYREEE (reference sequence). J is TRBJ1-2 and V is TRBV5-4; 7 nucleotides agree with TRBD1. The source is a human donor in a cohort sampled during active COVID-19. Sequenced: peripheral blood. The CDR3 coding sequence is TGTGCCAGCAGCCCGACAGGGCTTTCGGATGGCTACACCTTC. Amino acids: CASSPTGLSDGYTF.